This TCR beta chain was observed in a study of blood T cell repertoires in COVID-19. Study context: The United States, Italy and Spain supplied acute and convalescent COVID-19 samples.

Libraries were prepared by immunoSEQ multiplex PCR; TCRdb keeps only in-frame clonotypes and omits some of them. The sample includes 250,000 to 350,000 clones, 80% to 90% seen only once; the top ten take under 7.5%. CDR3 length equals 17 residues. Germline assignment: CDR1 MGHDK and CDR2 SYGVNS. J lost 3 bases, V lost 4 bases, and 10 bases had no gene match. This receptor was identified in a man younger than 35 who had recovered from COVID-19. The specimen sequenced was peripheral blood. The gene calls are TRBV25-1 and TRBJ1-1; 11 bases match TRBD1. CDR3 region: CASSALGQGARDTEAFF. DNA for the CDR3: TGTGCCAGCAGTGCCCTTGGACAGGGGGCGCGAGACACTGAAGCTTTCTTT.